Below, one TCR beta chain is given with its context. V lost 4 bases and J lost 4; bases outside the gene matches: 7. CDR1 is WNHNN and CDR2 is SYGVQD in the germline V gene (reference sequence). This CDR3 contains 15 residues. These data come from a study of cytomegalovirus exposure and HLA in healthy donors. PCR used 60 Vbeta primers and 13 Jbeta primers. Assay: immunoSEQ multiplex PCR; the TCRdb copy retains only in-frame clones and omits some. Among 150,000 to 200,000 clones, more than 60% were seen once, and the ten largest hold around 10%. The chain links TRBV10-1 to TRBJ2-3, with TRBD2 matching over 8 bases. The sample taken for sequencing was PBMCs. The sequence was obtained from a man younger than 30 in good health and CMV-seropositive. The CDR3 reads CASSASGRVSDTQYF. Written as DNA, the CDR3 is TGCGCCAGCAGTGCGAGCGGGAGAGTGTCAGATACGCAGTATTTT.